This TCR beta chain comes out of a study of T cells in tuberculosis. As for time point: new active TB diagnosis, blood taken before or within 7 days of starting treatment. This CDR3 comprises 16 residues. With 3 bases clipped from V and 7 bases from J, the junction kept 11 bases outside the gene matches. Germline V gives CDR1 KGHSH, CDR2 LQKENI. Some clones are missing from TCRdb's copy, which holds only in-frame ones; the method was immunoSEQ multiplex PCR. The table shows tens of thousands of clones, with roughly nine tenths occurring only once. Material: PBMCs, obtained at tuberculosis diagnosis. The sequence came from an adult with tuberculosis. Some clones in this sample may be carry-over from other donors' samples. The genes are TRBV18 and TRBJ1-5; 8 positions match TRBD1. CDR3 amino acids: CASSPQRTGQGQPQHF. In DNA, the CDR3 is TGTGCCAGCTCACCTCAGAGGACAGGGCAGGGACAGCCCCAGCATTTT. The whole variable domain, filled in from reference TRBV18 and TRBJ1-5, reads NAGVMQNPRHLVRRRGQEARLRCSPMKGHSHVYWYRQLPEEGLKFMVYLQKENIIDESGMPKERFSAEFPKEGPSILRIQQVVRGDSAAYFCASSPQRTGQGQPQHFGDGTRLSIL.